What follows are 18 T cell receptor beta chains derived from one specimen sequenced in a study of cytomegalovirus exposure and HLA in healthy donors. The PCR had 60 Vbeta and 13 Jbeta primers. Generated by immunoSEQ multiplex PCR, the TCRdb table keeps only in-frame clones and is missing some. There are about 210,000 clones in the sample; 82% occur only once, and about 6.4% lies in the top ten. The sample taken for sequencing was PBMCs. All receptors derive from a man between 35 and 55 years old in good health and CMV-seropositive.

This clone was picked up one time. The V gene is TRBV2, the J gene TRBJ2-3; a possible D gene is TRBD1 (5 bases). This CDR3 comprises 14 residues. In germline, CDR1 is SNHLY, CDR2 FYNNEI. The V end lost 7 bases, the J end lost 8 bases, and 19 bases lay between the germline ends. CDR3 nucleotides: TGTGCCAGCACTCGTGAACAGGCCAAAGTTACGCAGTATTTT. Protein product: CASTREQAKVTQYF.

The chain is built from TRBV27 and TRBJ2-7; possible D gene TRBD2, 5 bases. V dropped 0 bases and J dropped 3 bases, with 24 bases sitting between them. Germline V gene lookup returns CDR1 MNHEY and CDR2 SMNVEV (reference sequence). The CDR3 runs 19 residues. The CDR3, as DNA: TGTGCCAGCAGTTTATCGTCGACTGCCCGGGAAATCCCCGTCTACGAGCAGTACTTC. It codes for CASSLSSTAREIPVYEQYF.

The chain is built from TRBV7-3 and TRBJ2-2; D might be TRBD2 (6 bases). The germline V gene encodes CDR1 SGHTA and CDR2 FQGTGA. The V and J ends lost 3 bases and 4 bases respectively, with 9 bases between them. CDR3 length: 14 amino acids. The CDR3 is CASSLGLTTGELFF. The CDR3 nucleotides read TGTGCCAGCAGCTTGGGACTCACCACCGGGGAGCTGTTTTTT.

The chain couples TRBV4-2 to TRBJ1-2; 7 bases match TRBD1. With V trimmed by 4 bases and J by 4 bases, 9 bases remained unmatched. Per the germline V gene, CDR1 is LGHNA and CDR2 is YNFKEQ. This CDR3 has 15 amino acids. The CDR3 nucleotides are TGTGCCAGCAGCCCGGACAGGCAGCTGAGCTATGGCTACACCTTC. Its protein product is CASSPDRQLSYGYTF.

The CDR3 reads CASSEPGTGNSPLHF. DNA of the CDR3: TGCGCCAGCAGCGAACCCGGGACAGGGAATTCACCCCTCCACTTT. This chain uses TRBV5-1 with TRBJ1-6; 9 bases align to TRBD1. The CDR3 is 15 residues long. The V segment lost 4 bases and the J segment 7 bases; nucleotides outside the gene matches: 6. Germline lookup yields CDR1 SGHRS and CDR2 YFSETQ.

A single count supports this clone. This rearrangement joins TRBV9 to TRBJ1-2; 9 nucleotides match TRBD1. The CDR3 is 17 residues long. Germline V gene sequence: CDR1 SGDLS, CDR2 YYNGEE. With V trimmed by 4 bases and J by 1 base, 11 bases remained unmatched. The CDR3 DNA is TGTGCCAGCAGCAAAGACAGGGGGGTAGAAAGTAACTATGGCTACACCTTC. Protein: CASSKDRGVESNYGYTF.

The rearrangement uses TRBV4-1 and TRBJ1-5; 9 bases line up with TRBD1. This CDR3 has 17 residues. J gave up 11 bases and V 0 bases, and 14 bases lay outside the gene matches. Germline CDR1 and CDR2: MGHRA and YSYEKL. The CDR3 nucleotides read TGCGCCAGCAGCCAAGATCAAGTGGGACAGGGAGCGCAGTCCCAGCATTTT. It codes for CASSQDQVGQGAQSQHF.

The table lists this clone with a few counts. V is TRBV28 and J is TRBJ2-3; TRBD2 aligns across 11 bases. Germline-derived CDR1 and CDR2 are MDHEN and SYDVKM. V lost 6 bases to trimming and J lost 5 bases; unmatched junction nucleotides: 7. The CDR3 consists of 15 residues. CDR3 nucleotide sequence: TGTGCCAGCAGACCTCTAGCGGGGGGCCAAGATACGCAGTATTTT. Its translation: CASRPLAGGQDTQYF.

This chain uses TRBV29-1 with TRBJ2-5, with D possibly matching TRBD2 (6 bases). From germline, CDR1 is SQVTM and CDR2 ANQGSEA. V lost 5 bases, J lost 2 bases, and 15 bases lay in between. This CDR3 is built from 14 residues. In DNA, the CDR3 is TGCAGCGTTCCCCGACCGGGAGTACAAGAGACCCAGTACTTC. Protein: CSVPRPGVQETQYF.

V and J are TRBV9 and TRBJ2-4; perhaps TRBD2 as D (7 bases). The CDR3 loop spans 17 amino acids. The ends were cut back, 3 bases at V and 3 bases at J, with 19 bases in the middle. Germline CDR1 is SGDLS and CDR2 is YYNGEE. CDR3 loop: CASSEGGAALGKNIQYF. CDR3 bases: TGTGCCAGCAGCGAGGGGGGGGCGGCGCTTGGCAAAAACATTCAGTACTTC.

This chain links TRBV15 with TRBJ1-1; D call uncertain. Trimming took 0 bases from V and 3 from J, leaving 5 bases between them. The CDR3 spans 13 residues. Germline CDR1 LNHNV, CDR2 YYDKDF (reference sequence). The CDR3 bases are TGTGCCACCAGCAGAGATACTCACACTGAAGCTTTCTTT. Translated, it gives CATSRDTHTEAFF.

The J gene is TRBJ2-7, the V gene TRBV10-3; 11 bases are shared with TRBD2. Germline CDR1 is ENHRY and CDR2 is SYGVKD. The J segment lost 1 base and the V segment lost 7 bases, leaving 6 bases of the junction unmatched. This CDR3 is 15 amino acids long. CDR3 sequence: CAIKSGLAASYEQYF. The CDR3 region has the DNA TGTGCCATCAAATCGGGACTAGCGGCTTCCTACGAGCAGTACTTC.

This chain connects TRBV19 to TRBJ2-1; D unclear. Looked up from germline, CDR1 is LNHDA and CDR2 is SQIVND (reference sequence). This CDR3 region has 14 residues. Trimming took 8 bases from V and 0 from J, leaving 11 bases between them. This CDR3 is CASRKLSSYNEQFF. CDR3 bases: TGTGCCAGTCGAAAGTTGAGCTCCTACAATGAGCAGTTCTTC.

The V call is TRBV7-9, the J call TRBJ2-2, with a tentative D call TRBD2 (6 bases). The CDR3 sequence is 15 residues long. V lost 4 bases and J 7 bases, leaving 16 bases between the germline ends. Germline CDR1 SEHNR, CDR2 FQNEAQ (reference sequence). This CDR3 reads CASSSQRVEGGELFF. Written as DNA, the CDR3 is TGTGCCAGCAGCTCGCAGCGGGTGGAGGGCGGGGAGCTGTTTTTT.

The chain recombines TRBV19 with TRBJ2-2, with 8 positions matching TRBD1. The CDR3 loop spans 16 amino acids. Germline CDR1 LNHDA, CDR2 SQIVND (reference sequence). Trimming took 7 bases from V and 2 from J; bases not matched to a gene: 9. CDR3 DNA: TGTGCCAGTACCCCAGGGGGCCGCCCAAACACCGGGGAGCTGTTTTTT. This translates into CASTPGGRPNTGELFF. The full variable domain, completed using reference TRBV19 and TRBJ2-2, is DGGITQSPKYLFRKEGQNVTLSCEQNLNHDAMYWYRQDPGQGLRLIYYSQIVNDFQKGDIAEGYSVSREKKESFPLTVTSAQKNPTAFYLCASTPGGRPNTGELFFGEGSRLTVL.

The chain has TRBV14 and TRBJ1-2; D gene ambiguous. V lost 1 base and J lost 10, with 13 bases in between. CDR3 length equals 13 residues. Looked up from germline, CDR1 is SGHDN and CDR2 is FVKESK. CDR3 DNA sequence: TGTGCCAGCAGCCAAGTTTCGGGGTTCTCCTACACCTTC. Translation gives CASSQVSGFSYTF. The complete variable domain, with remaining parts taken from reference TRBV14 and TRBJ1-2, reads EAGVTQFPSHSVIEKGQTVTLRCDPISGHDNLYWYRRVMGKEIKFLLHFVKESKQDESGMPNNRFLAERTGGTYSTLKVQPAELEDSGVYFCASSQVSGFSYTFGSGTRLTVV.

The rearrangement uses TRBV6-1 and TRBJ2-3; no firm D call. V gave up 2 bases and J gave up 0 bases, with 6 bases separating them. Germline V gene lookup returns CDR1 MNHNS and CDR2 SASEGT. CDR3 size: 14 residues. CDR3 sequence: CASSETESTDTQYF. The CDR3 nucleotides are TGTGCCAGCAGTGAAACGGAGAGCACAGATACGCAGTATTTT.

The chain couples TRBV6-1 to TRBJ1-2; 7 positions match TRBD1. V shed 3 bases, J shed 4 bases, and the junction held 8 bases outside the gene matches. The CDR3 extends over 15 amino acids. Germline V CDR1 and CDR2: MNHNS, SASEGT. The CDR3 bases are TGTGCCAGCAGTGACCGACAGGGTTATCGCTATGGCTACACCTTC. It is translated as CASSDRQGYRYGYTF.